The source of this T cell receptor beta chain is a study of shared clonotypes between healthy human individuals. Trimming at V came to 5 bases and at J to 4 bases, leaving 14 bases not matched to a gene. CDR1 and CDR2 from the germline V gene are SEHNR and FQNEAQ (reference sequence). This CDR3 contains 19 residues. Of note for this clone: Antigen specificity is unknown.

Study-level findings and limits: The diversity represented, both genetic and in exposure history, was limited by few donors.

Measured with immunoSEQ multiplex PCR; TCRdb has only the in-frame clones, and not every one. The table has approximately 1,000,000 clones, 60% to 85% seen once. The receptor was isolated from a man younger than 30 in good health. Some clones in this sample may be carry-over from other donors' samples. This sequence joins TRBV7-9 and TRBJ2-5; 15 bases fit TRBD2. Specimen: memory CD4+ T cells from PBMCs. The subset here: CD45RA-negative fraction. Here the CDR3 reads CASSPPIWTSGRAGETQYF. DNA of the CDR3: TGTGCCAGCAGCCCCCCCATTTGGACTAGCGGGAGGGCCGGAGAGACCCAGTACTTC.